This TCR beta chain was captured in a study of control samples from healthy donors and cancer patients. TCRdb's copy holds only in-frame clones and misses some; the assay was immunoSEQ multiplex PCR. This table has approximately 84,000 clones, around 91% appearing once. Per germline, CDR1 SEHNR and CDR2 FQNEAQ (reference sequence). The junction had 12 bases not matched to a gene; V was cut back by 6 bases and J by 2 bases. The CDR3 is made up of 16 amino acids. This sequence was found in a man aged 25-40 years in good health. The chain combines TRBV7-9 with TRBJ2-7; 8 nucleotides agree with TRBD2. Specimen: blood. CDR3 coding DNA: TGTGCCAGCAGTTTCTATTATCGGCGGGAGGCCTACGAGCAGTACTTC. Its protein is CASSFYYRREAYEQYF.